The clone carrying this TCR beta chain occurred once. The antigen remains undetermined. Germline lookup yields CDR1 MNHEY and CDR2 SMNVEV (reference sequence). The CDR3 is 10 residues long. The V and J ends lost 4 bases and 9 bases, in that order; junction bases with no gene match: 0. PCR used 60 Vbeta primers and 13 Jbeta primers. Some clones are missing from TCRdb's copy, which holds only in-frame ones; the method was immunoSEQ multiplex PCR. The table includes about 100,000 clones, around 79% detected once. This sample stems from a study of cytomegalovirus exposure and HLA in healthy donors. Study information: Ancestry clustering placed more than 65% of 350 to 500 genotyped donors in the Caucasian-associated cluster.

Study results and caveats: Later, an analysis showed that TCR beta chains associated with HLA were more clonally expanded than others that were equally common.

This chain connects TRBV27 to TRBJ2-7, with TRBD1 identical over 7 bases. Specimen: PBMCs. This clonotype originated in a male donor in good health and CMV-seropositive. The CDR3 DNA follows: TGTGCCAGCAGTTGGACAGGGCAGTACTTC. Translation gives CASSWTGQYF.